This TCR beta chain was sequenced during a study of shared clonotypes between healthy human individuals. This CDR3 has 16 residues. Looked up from germline, CDR1 is SGHDT and CDR2 is YYEEEE. Trimming at V came to 1 base and at J to 6 bases, leaving 8 bases not matched to a gene. Positive CCR7 selection of CD45RO-negative cells yielded the naive CD8 cells, and terminally differentiated effector memory CD45RA+ cells were excluded. Clones were sequenced by immunoSEQ multiplex PCR, and TCRdb holds only the in-frame ones, with some missing. The repertoire holds approximately 650,000 clones, with nearly 97% as singletons.

The V gene is TRBV5-6, the J gene TRBJ1-4; 8 bases match TRBD1. This receptor was identified in a woman aged 25 to 39 in good health. The sequenced sample consisted of naive CD8+ T cells sorted from blood. As DNA, the CDR3 is TGTGCCAGCAGCTTGAAGCAGGGGGCGCGGGATGAAAAACTGTTTTTT. Translating gives CASSLKQGARDEKLFF.